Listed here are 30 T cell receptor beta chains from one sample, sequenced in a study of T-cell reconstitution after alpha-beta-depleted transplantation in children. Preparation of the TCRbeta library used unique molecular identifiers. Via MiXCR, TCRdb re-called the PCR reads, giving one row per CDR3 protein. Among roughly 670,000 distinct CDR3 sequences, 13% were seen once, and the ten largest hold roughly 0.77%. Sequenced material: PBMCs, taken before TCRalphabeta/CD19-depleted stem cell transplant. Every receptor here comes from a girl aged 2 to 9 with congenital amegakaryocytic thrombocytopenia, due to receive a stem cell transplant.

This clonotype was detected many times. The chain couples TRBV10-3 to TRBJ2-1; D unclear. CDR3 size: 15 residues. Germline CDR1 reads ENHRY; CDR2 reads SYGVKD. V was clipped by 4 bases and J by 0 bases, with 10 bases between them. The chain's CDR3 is CAISASYNSYNEQFF. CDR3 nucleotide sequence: TGTGCCATCAGTGCATCGTATAACTCCTACAATGAGCAGTTCTTC.

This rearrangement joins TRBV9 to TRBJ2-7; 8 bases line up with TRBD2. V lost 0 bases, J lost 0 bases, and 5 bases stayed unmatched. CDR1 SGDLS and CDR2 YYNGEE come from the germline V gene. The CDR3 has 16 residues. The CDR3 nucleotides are TGTGCCAGCAGCGTAGGGGTGCTAGCGGGCTCCTACGAGCAGTACTTC. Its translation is CASSVGVLAGSYEQYF.

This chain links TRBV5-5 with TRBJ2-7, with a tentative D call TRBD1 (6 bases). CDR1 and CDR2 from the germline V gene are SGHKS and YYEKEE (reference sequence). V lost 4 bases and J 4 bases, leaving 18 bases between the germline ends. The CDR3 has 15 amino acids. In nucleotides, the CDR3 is TGTGCCAGCAGCGTTCTAGGACAGACCCCGTACGAGCAGTACTTC. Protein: CASSVLGQTPYEQYF.

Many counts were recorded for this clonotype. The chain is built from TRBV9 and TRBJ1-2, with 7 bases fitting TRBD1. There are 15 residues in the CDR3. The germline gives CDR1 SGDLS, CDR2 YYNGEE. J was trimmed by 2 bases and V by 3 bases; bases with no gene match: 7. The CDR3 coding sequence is TGTGCCAGCAGCGACTACAGGGGTCGAAACTATGGCTACACCTTC. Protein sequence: CASSDYRGRNYGYTF.

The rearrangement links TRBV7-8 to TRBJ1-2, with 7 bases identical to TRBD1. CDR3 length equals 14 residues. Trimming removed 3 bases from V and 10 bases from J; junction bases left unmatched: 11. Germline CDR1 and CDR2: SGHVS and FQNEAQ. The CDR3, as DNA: TGTGCCAGCAGCTTTATGTGGGACAGTGGGTTCTACACCTTC. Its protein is CASSFMWDSGFYTF.

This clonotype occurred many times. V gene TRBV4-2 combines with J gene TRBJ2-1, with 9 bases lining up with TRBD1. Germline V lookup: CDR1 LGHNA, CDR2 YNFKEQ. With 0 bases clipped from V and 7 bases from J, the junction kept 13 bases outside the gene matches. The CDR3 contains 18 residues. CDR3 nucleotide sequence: TGTGCCAGCAGCCAAGAACTATTACCGGGACAGGGACGTAATGAGCAGTTCTTC. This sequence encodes CASSQELLPGQGRNEQFF.

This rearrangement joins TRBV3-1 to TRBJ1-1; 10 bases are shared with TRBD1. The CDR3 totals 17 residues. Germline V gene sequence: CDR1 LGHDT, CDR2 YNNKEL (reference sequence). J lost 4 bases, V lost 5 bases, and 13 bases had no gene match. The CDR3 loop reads CASSGYRDRGLATEAFF. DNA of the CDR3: TGTGCCAGCAGCGGATACCGGGACAGGGGACTGGCCACTGAAGCTTTCTTT.

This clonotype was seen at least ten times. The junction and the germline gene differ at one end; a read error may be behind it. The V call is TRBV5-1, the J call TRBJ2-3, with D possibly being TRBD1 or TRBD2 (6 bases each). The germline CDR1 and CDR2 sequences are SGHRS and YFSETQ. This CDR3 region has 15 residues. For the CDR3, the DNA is TGTGCCAGCAGCTTGTCGGGGGCTAGCACAGATACGCAGTATTTT. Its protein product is CASSLSGASTDTQYF.

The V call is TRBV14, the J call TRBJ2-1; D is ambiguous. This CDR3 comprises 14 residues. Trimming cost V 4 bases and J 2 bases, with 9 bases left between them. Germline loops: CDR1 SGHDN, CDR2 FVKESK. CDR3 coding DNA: TGTGCCAGCAGCCTTCTATTTGCCTACAATGAGCAGTTCTTC. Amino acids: CASSLLFAYNEQFF.

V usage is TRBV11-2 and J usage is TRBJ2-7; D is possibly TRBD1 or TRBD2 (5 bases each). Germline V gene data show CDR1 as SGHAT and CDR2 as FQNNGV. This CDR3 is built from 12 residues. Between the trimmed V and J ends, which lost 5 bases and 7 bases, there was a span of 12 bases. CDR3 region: CASSPHEGEQYF. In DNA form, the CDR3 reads TGTGCCAGCAGCCCTCATGAGGGGGAGCAGTACTTC.

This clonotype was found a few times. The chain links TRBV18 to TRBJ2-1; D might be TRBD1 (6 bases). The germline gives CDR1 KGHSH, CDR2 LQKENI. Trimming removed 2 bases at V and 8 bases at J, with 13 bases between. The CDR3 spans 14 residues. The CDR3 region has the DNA TGTGCCAGCTCACCAGACAGGTCCTTTGATGAGCAGTTCTTC. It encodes CASSPDRSFDEQFF.

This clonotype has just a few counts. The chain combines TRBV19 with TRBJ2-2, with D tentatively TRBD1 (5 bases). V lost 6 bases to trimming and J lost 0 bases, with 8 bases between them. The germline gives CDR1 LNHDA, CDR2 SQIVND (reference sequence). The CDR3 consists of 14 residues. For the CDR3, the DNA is TGTGCCAGTAGCGACAGCGCGAACACCGGGGAGCTGTTTTTT. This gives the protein CASSDSANTGELFF.

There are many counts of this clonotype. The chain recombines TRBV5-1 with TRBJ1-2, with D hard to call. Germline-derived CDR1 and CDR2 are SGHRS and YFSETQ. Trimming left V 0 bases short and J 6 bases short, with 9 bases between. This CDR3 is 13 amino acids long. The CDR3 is CASSLGLQDGYTF. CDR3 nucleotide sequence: TGCGCCAGCAGCTTGGGCCTGCAGGATGGCTACACCTTC.

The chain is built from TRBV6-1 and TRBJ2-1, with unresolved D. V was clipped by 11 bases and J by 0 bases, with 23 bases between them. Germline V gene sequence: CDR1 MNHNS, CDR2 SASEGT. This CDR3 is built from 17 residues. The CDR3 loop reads CAGQKLLILYSYNEQFF. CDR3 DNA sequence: TGTGCCGGCCAGAAGTTATTAATCCTATACTCCTACAATGAGCAGTTCTTC.

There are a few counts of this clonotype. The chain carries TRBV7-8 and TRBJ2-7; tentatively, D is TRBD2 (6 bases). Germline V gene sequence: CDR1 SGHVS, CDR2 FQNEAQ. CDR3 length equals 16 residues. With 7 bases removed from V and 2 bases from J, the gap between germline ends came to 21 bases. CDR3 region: CASTPQVGGMTYEQYF. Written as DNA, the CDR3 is TGTGCCAGCACACCTCAAGTGGGCGGGATGACCTACGAGCAGTACTTC. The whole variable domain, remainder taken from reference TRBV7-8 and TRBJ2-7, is GAGVSQSPRYKVAKRGQDVALRCDPISGHVSLFWYQQALGQGPEFLTYFQNEAQLDKSGLPSDRFFAERPEGSVSTLKIQRTQQEDSAVYLCASTPQVGGMTYEQYFGPGTRLTVT.

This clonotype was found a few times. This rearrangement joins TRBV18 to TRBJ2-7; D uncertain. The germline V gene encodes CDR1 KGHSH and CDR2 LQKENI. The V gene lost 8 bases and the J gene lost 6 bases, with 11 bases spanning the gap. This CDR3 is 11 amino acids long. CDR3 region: CASGVSREQYF. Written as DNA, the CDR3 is TGTGCCAGCGGGGTAAGCCGCGAGCAGTACTTC.

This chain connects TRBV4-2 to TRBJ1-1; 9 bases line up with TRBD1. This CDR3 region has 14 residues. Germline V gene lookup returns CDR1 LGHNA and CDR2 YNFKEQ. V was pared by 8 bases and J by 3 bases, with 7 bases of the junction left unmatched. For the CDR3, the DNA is TGTGCCAGCGGTACCGGGACAGGGTACACTGAAGCTTTCTTT. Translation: CASGTGTGYTEAFF.

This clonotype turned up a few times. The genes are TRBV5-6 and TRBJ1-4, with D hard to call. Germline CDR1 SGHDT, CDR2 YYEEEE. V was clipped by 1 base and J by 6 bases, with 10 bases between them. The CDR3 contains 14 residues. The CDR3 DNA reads TGTGCCAGCAGCTTGTTCCAGGAATATGAAAAACTGTTTTTT. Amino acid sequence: CASSLFQEYEKLFF.

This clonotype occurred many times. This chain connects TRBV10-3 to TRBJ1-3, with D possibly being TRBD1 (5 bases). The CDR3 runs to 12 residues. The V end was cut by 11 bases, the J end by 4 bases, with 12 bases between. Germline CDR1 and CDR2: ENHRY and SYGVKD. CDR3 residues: CAVGTEGNTIYF. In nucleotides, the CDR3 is TGTGCCGTAGGGACGGAAGGAAACACCATATATTTT.

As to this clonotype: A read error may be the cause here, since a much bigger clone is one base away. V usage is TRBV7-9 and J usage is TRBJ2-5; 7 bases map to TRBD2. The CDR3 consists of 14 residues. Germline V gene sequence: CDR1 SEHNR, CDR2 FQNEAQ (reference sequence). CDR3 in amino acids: CACSLGASGETQYF. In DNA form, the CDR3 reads TGTGCCTGCAGCTTAGGGGCTAGCGGAGAGACCCAGTACTTC.

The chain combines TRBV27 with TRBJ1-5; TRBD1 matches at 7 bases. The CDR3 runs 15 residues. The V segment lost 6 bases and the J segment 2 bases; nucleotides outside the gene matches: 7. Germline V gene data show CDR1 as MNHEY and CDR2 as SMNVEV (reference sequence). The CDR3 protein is CASSRRTGGNQPQHF. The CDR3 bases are TGTGCCAGCAGCCGAAGGACAGGAGGCAATCAGCCCCAGCATTTT.

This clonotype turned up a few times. The CDR3 DNA sequence: TGCGCCAGCAGCCGCTCGGGACTGACTAACACAGATACGCAGTATTTT. Translated, it gives CASSRSGLTNTDTQYF. V is TRBV5-1 and J is TRBJ2-3; a weak D match, TRBD2 (6 bases). CDR1 SGHRS and CDR2 YFSETQ come from the germline V gene. Trimming removed 4 bases at V and 2 bases at J, with 17 bases between. The CDR3 consists of 16 residues.

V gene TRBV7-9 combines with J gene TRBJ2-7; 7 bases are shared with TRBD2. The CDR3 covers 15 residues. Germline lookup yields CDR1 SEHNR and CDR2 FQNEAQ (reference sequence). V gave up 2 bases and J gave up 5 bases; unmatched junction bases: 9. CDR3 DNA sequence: TGTGCCAGCAGCTTAACGGCGGGAGAAATAGACGAGCAGTACTTC. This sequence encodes CASSLTAGEIDEQYF.

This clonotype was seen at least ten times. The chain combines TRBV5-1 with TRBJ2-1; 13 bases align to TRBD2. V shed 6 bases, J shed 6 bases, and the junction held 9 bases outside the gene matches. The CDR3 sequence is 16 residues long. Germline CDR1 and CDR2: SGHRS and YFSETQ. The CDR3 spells CASNPLLAGGSNEQFF. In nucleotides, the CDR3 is TGCGCCAGCAATCCCTTACTAGCGGGAGGGAGCAATGAGCAGTTCTTC.

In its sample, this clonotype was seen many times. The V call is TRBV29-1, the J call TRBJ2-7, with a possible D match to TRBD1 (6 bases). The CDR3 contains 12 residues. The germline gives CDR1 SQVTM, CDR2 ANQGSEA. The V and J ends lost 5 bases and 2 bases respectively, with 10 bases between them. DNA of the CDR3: TGCAGCGTTACCCAGGGGCCCTACGAGCAGTACTTC. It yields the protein CSVTQGPYEQYF.

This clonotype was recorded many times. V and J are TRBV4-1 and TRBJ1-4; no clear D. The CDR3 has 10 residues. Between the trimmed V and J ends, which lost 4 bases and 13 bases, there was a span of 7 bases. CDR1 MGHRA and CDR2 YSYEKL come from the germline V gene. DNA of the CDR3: TGCGCCAGCAGCCGTGAGAGACTGTTTTTT. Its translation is CASSRERLFF.

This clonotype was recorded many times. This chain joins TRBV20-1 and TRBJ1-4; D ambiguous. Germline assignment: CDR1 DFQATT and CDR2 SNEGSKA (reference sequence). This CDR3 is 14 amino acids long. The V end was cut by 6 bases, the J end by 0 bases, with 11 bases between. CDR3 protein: CSATNFATNEKLFF. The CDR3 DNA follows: TGCAGTGCCACCAATTTTGCAACTAATGAAAAACTGTTTTTT.

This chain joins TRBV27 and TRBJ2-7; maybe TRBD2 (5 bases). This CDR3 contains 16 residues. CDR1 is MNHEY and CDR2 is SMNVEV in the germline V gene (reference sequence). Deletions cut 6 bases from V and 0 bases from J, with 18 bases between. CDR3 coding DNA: TGTGCCAGCAGCCGCCCGGGATCGCCAAACTCCTACGAGCAGTACTTC. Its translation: CASSRPGSPNSYEQYF.

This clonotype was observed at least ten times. CDR3 residues: CSAPLPGNTEAFF. As DNA, the CDR3 is TGCAGCGCACCACTCCCAGGGAACACTGAAGCTTTCTTT. The V call is TRBV29-1, the J call TRBJ1-1; D not resolved. The length of the CDR3 is 13 residues. Trimming removed 7 bases from V and 1 base from J, with 13 bases in between. Germline CDR1 SQVTM, CDR2 ANQGSEA.

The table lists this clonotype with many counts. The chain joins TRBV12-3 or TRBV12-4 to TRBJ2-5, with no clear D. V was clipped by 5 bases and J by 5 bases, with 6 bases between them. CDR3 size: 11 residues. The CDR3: CASSIMETQYF. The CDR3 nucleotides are TGTGCCAGCAGTATAATGGAGACCCAGTACTTC.